This TCR beta chain was identified during a study of T cells in Graves' hyperthyroidism and ophthalmopathy. Template material for amplifying TCR beta CDR3 regions consisted of RNA transcripts. A set of HTBI primers served as the primers for a first-round RT-PCR of the TCR CDR3. From the multiplex PCR reads, TCRdb called clonotypes with MiXCR, one entry per CDR3 protein. The sample lists 600,000 or so distinct CDR3 sequences, around 13% occurring once. V was trimmed by 5 bases and J by 3 bases, leaving 16 bases between them. CDR1 MNHEY and CDR2 SVGEGT come from the germline V gene. CDR3 length: 15 residues.

Sequencing was performed on blood. The origin of this receptor is a woman in her 50s with Graves' ophthalmopathy. The chain uses TRBV6-2 or TRBV6-3 and TRBJ2-5; D may be TRBD1 (6 bases). The DNA for the CDR3 is TGTGCCAGCAGTCCTAGGACAGTAACTAAAGAGACCCAGTACTTC. It is translated as CASSPRTVTKETQYF.